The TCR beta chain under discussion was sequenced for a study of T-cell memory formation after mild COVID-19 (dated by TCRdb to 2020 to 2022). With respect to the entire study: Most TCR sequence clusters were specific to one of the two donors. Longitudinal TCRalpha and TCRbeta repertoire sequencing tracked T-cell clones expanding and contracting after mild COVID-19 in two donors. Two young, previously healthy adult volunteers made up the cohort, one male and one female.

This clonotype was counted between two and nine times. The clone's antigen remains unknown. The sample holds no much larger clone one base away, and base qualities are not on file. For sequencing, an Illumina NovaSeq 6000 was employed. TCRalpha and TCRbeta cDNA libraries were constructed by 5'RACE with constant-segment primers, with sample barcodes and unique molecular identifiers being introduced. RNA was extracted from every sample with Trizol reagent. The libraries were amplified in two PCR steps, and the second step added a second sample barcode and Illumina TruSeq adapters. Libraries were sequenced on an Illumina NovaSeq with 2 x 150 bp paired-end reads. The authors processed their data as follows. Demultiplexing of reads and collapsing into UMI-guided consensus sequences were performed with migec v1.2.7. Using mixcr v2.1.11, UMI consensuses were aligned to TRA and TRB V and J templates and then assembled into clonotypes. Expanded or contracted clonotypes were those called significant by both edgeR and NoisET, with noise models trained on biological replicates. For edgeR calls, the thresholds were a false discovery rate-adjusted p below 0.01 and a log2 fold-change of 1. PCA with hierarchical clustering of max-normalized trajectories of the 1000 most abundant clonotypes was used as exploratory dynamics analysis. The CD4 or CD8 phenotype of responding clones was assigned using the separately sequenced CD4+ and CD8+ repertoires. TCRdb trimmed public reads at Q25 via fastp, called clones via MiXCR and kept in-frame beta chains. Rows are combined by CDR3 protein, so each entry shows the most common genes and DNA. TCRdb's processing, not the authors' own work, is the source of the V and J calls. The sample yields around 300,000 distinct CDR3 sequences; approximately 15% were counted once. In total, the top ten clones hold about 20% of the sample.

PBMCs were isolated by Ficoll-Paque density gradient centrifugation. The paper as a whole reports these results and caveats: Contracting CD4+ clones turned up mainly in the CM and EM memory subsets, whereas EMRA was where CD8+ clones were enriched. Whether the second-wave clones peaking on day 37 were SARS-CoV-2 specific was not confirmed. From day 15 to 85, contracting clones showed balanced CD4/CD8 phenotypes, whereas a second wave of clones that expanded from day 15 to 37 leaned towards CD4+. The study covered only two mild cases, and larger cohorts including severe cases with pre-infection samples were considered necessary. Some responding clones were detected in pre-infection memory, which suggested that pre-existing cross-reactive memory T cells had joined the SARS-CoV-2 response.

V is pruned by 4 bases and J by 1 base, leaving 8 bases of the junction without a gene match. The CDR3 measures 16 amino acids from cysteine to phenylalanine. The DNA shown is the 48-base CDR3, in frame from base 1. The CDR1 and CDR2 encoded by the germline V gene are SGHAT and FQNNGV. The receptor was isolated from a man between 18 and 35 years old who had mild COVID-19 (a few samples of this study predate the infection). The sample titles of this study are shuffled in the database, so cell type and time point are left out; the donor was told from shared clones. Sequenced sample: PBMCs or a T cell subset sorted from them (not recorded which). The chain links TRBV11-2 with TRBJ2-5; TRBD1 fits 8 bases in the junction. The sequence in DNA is TGTGCCAGCAGCTCATGGACAGGGCGGGGCCAAGAGACCCAGTACTTC. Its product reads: CASSSWTGRGQETQYF.